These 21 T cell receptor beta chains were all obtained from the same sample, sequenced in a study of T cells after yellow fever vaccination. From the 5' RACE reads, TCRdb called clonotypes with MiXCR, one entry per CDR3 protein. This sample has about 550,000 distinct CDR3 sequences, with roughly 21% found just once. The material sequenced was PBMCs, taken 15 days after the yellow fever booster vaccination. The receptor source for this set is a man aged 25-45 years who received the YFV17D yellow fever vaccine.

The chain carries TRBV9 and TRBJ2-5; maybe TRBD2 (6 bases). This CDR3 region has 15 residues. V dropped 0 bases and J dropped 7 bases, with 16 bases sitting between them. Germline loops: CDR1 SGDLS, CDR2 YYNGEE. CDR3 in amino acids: CASSVVASAPGTQYF. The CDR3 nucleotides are TGTGCCAGCAGCGTAGTCGCTAGCGCCCCAGGGACCCAGTACTTC.

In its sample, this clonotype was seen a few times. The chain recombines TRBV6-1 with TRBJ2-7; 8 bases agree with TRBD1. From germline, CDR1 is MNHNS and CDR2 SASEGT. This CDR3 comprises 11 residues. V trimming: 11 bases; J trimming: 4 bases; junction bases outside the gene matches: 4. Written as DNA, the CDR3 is TGTGCCGGTGGACAGGGATACGAGCAGTACTTC. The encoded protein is CAGGQGYEQYF.

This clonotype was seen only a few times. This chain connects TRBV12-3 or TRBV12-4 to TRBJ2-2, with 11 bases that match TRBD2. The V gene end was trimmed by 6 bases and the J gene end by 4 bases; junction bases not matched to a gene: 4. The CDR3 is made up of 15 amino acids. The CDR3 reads CASRISGRGTGELFF. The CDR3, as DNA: TGTGCCAGCAGGATTAGCGGGAGGGGCACCGGGGAGCTGTTTTTT.

The CDR3 loop reads CASSRLAGKYNEQFF. As DNA, the CDR3 is TGTGCCAGCAGCCGACTAGCGGGAAAATACAATGAGCAGTTCTTC. This chain connects TRBV11-1 to TRBJ2-1; TRBD2 agrees at 11 bases. This CDR3 comprises 15 residues. Germline V gene lookup returns CDR1 SGHAT and CDR2 FQDESV (reference sequence). Germline trimming cut 5 bases from V and 4 bases from J; bases unmatched to any gene: 4.

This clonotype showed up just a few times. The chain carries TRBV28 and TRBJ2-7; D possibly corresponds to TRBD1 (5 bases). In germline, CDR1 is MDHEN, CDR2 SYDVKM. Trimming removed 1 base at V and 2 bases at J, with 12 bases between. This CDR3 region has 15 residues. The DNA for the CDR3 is TGTGCCAGCAGTTTATACGGACACCATCCCTACGAGCAGTACTTC. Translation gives CASSLYGHHPYEQYF.

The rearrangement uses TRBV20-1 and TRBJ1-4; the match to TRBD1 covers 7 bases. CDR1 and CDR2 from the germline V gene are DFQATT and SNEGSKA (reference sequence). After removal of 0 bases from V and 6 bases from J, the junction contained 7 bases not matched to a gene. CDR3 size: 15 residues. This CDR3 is CSARDPRTGYEKLFF. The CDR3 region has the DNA TGCAGTGCTAGAGATCCCAGGACAGGATATGAAAAACTGTTTTTT.

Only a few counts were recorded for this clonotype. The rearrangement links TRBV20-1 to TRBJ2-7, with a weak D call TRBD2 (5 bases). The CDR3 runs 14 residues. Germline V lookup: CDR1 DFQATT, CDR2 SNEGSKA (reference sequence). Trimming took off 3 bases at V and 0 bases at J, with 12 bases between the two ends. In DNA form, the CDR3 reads TGCAGTGCTAGGGTGGAAGGGAGCTCCTACGAGCAGTACTTC. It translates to CSARVEGSSYEQYF.

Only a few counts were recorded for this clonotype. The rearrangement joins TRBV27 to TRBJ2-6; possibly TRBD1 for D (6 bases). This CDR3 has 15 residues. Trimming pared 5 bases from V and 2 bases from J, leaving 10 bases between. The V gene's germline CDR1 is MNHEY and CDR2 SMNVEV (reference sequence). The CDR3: CASSAHRAGANVLTF. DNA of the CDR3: TGTGCCAGCAGTGCCCACAGGGCTGGGGCCAACGTCCTGACTTTC.

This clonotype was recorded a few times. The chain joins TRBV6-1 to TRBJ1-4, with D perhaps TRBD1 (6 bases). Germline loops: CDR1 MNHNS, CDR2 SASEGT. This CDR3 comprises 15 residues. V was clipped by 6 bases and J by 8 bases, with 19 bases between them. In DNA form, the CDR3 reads TGTGCCAGCAGCCAGTCCGGGACACCGAGGGAAAAACTGTTTTTT. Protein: CASSQSGTPREKLFF.

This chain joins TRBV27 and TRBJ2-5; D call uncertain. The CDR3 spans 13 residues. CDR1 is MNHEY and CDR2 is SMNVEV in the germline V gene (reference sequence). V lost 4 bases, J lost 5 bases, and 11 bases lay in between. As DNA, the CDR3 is TGTGCCAGCAGTTCAAAAATGGGGGAGACCCAGTACTTC. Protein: CASSSKMGETQYF.

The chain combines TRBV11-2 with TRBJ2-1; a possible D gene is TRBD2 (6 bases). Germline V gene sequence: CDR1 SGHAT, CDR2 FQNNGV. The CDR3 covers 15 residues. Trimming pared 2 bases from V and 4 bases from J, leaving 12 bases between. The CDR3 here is CASSLREGLYNEQFF. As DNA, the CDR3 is TGTGCCAGCAGCTTACGCGAGGGACTTTACAATGAGCAGTTCTTC.

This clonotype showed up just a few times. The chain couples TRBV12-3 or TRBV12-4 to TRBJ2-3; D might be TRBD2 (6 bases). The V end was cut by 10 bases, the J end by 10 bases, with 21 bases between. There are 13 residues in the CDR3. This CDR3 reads CATEGLATTSQYF. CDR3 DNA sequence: TGTGCCACGGAGGGGCTAGCTACGACCTCGCAGTATTTT.

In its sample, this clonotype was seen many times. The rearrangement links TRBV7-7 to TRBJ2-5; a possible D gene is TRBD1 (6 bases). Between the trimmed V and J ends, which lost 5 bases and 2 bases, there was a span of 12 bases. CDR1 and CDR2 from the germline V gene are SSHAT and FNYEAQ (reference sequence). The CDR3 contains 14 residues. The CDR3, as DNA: TGTGCCAGCAGCCCCGTGACAGGACAAGAGACCCAGTACTTC. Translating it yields CASSPVTGQETQYF.

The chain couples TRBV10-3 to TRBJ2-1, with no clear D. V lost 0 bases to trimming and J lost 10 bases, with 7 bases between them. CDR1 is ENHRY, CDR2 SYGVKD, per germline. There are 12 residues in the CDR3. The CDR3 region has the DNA TGTGCCATCAGTGAGTCGGCAGCAGAGCAGTTCTTC. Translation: CAISESAAEQFF.

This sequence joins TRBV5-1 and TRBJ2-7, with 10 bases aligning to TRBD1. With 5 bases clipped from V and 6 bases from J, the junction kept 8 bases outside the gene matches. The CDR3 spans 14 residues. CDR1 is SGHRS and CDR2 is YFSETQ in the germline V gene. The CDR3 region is CASSHPGQGSEQYF. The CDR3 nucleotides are TGCGCCAGCAGTCATCCGGGACAGGGGAGCGAGCAGTACTTC.

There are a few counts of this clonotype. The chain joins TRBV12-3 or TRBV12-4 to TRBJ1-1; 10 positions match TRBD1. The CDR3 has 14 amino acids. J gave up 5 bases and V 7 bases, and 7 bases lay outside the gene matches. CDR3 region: CASKTTGGRTEAFF. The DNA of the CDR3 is TGTGCCAGCAAAACGACAGGGGGCCGGACTGAAGCTTTCTTT.

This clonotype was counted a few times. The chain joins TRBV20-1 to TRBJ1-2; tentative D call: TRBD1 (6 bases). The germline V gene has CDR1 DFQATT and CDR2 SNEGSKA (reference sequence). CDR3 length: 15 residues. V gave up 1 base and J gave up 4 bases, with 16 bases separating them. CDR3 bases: TGCAGTGCTAGAGTACACGGACAGTACCCCTATGGCTACACCTTC. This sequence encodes CSARVHGQYPYGYTF.

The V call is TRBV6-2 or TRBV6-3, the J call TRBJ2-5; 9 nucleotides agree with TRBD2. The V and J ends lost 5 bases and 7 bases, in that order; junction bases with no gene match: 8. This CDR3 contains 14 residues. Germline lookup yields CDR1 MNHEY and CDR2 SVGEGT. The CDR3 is CASSQLAGSGTQYF. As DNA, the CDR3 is TGTGCCAGCAGTCAACTAGCGGGTTCAGGGACCCAGTACTTC.

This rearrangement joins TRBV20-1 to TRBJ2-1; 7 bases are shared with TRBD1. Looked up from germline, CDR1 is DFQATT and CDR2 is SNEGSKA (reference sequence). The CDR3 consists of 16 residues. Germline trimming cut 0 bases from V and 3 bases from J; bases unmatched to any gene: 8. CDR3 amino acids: CSARDSRGQIYNEQFF. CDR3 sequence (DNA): TGCAGTGCTAGAGATTCAAGGGGACAGATCTACAATGAGCAGTTCTTC.

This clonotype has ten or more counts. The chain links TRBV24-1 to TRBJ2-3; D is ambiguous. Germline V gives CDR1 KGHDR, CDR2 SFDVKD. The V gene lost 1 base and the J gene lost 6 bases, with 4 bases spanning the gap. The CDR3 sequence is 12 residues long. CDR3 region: CATSDFGDTQYF. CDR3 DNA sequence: TGTGCCACCAGTGATTTTGGGGATACGCAGTATTTT.

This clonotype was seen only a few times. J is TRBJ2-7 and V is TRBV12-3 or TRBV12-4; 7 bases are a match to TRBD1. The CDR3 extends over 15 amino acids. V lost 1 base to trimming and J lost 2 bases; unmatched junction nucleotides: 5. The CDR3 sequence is CASSLEPGQPYEQYF. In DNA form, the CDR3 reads TGTGCCAGCAGTTTAGAACCGGGACAGCCCTACGAGCAGTACTTC.